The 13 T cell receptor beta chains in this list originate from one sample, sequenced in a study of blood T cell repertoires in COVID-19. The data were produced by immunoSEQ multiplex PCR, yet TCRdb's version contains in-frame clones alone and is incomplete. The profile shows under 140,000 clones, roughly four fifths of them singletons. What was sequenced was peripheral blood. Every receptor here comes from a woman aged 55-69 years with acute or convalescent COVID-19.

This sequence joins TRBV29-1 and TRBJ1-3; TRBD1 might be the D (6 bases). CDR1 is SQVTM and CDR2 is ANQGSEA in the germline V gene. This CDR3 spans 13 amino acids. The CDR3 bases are TGCGGTTCCCGGGACACGGCTGGAAACACCATATATTTT. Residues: CGSRDTAGNTIYF.

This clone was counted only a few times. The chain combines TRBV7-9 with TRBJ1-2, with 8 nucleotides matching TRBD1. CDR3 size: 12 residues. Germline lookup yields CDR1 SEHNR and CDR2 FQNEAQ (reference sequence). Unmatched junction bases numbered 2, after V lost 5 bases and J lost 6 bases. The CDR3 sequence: CASSATGDGYTF. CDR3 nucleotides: TGTGCCAGCAGCGCGACAGGGGATGGCTACACCTTC.

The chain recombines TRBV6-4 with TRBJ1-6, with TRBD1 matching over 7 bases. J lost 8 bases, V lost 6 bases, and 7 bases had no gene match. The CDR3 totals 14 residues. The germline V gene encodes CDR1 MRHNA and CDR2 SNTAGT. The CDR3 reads CASRRQGSYSPLHF. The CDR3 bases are TGTGCCAGCAGGAGACAGGGCAGCTATTCACCCCTCCACTTT.

The CDR3 here is CAWSVGTVETQYF. The CDR3 bases are TGTGCCTGGAGTGTTGGAACAGTTGAGACCCAGTACTTC. The chain couples TRBV30 to TRBJ2-5, with D uncertain. The CDR3 sequence is 13 residues long. V lost 0 bases and J 5 bases, leaving 10 bases between the germline ends. Germline V gene lookup returns CDR1 GTSNPN and CDR2 SVGIG (reference sequence).

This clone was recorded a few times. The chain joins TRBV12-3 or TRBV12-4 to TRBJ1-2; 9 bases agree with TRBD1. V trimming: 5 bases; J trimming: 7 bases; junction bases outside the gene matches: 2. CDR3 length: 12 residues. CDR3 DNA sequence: TGTGCCAGCAGTGTGACAGGGGGTGGCTACACCTTC. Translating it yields CASSVTGGGYTF.

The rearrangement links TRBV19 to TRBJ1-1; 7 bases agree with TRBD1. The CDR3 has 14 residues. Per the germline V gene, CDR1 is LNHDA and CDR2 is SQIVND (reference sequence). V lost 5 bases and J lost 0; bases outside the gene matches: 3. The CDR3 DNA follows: TGTGCCAGTAGTCCGGGACAGCTGAACACTGAAGCTTTCTTT. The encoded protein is CASSPGQLNTEAFF. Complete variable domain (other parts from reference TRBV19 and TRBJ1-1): DGGITQSPKYLFRKEGQNVTLSCEQNLNHDAMYWYRQDPGQGLRLIYYSQIVNDFQKGDIAEGYSVSREKKESFPLTVTSAQKNPTAFYLCASSPGQLNTEAFFGQGTRLTVV.

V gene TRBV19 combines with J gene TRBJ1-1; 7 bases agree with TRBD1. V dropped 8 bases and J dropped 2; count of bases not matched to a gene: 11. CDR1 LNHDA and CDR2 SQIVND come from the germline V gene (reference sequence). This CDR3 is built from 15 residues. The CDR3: CASLDLGTANTEAFF. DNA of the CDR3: TGTGCCAGTCTTGATTTAGGGACAGCCAACACTGAAGCTTTCTTT.

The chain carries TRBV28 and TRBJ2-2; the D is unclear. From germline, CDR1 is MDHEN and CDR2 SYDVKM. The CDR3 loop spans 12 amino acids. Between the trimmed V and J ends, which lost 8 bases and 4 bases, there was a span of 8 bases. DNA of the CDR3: TGTGCCAGCTGTAGTTTCACCGGGGAGCTGTTTTTT. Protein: CASCSFTGELFF.

CDR3 amino acids: CASSLGGASGFYEQYF. In nucleotides, the CDR3 is TGTGCCAGCAGCTTAGGGGGGGCTAGCGGCTTTTACGAGCAGTACTTC. The chain employs TRBV7-6 and TRBJ2-7; TRBD2 might be the D (7 bases). The CDR3 is 16 amino acids. Germline assignment: CDR1 SGHVS and CDR2 FNYEAQ. V was pared by 1 base and J by 4 bases, with 17 bases between.

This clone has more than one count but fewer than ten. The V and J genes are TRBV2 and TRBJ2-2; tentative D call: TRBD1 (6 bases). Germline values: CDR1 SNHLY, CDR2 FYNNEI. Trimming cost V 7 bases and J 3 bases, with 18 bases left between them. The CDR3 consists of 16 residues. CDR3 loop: CASTQGSPTYTGELFF. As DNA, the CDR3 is TGTGCCAGCACGCAGGGGTCCCCTACTTACACCGGGGAGCTGTTTTTT.

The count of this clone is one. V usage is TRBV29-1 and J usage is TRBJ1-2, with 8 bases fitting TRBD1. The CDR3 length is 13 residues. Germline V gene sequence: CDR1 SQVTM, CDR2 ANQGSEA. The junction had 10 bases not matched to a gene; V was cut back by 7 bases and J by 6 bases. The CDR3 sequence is CSGGQGGEHGYTF. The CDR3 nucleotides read TGCAGCGGTGGACAGGGAGGGGAGCATGGCTACACCTTC.

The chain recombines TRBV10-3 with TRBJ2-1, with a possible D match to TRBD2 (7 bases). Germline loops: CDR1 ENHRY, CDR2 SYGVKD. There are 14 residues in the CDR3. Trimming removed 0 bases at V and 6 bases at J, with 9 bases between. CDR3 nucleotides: TGTGCCATCAGTGAGTCAGGGGGGGCCAATGAGCAGTTCTTC. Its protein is CAISESGGANEQFF.

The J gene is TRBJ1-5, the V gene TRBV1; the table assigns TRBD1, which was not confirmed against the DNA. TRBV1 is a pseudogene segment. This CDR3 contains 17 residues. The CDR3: CTSSPRNPNAFRQPQHF. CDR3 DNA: TGCACCAGCAGCCCCAGAAACCCGAACGCCTTCCGACAGCCCCAGCATTTT.